This T cell receptor (beta chain) was identified during a study of T cell responses to AZD1222 COVID-19 vaccine. About the study: Researchers grouped second doses given at about 4 or about 12 weeks into one pool.

Findings of the study overall: Only five or six AZD1222 recipients tested seropositive at baseline. Repertoire collection took place solely once the T cell response had peaked. Vaccine-associated CD4 TCRs spanned spike, dominant at 160-218 and 743-854.

With regard to this clone: Its specificity is unknown.

In germline, CDR1 is KGHDR, CDR2 SFDVKD. V lost 5 bases and J lost 4, with 19 bases in between. CDR3 size: 17 residues. Assay used: immunoSEQ multiplex PCR; TCRdb lists only in-frame clones, some missing. The sample carries under 130,000 clones, roughly 88% recorded once. The material was peripheral blood, obtained on day 0 of AZD1222 vaccination. The clonotype originates from an adult in good health. V and J are TRBV24-1 and TRBJ1-4; D is ambiguous. The CDR3 nucleotides are TGTGCCACCAGTGCCCCGGGCCCGTCGAGTGGTAATGAAAAACTGTTTTTT. Translation: CATSAPGPSSGNEKLFF.